This T cell receptor (beta chain) was recovered during a study of cytomegalovirus exposure and HLA in healthy donors. Study outcomes and limitations: Using the classifier, cytomegalovirus status was reportedly diagnosed with high specificity and sensitivity. Researchers counted roughly 150 TCR beta chains as cytomegalovirus-associated. Association of approximately 16,000 TCR beta sequences with HLA alleles was found at 0.05 false discovery rate in a later analysis. In a later analysis, TCR beta V- and J-gene trimming showed a link to a missense DCLRE1C variant.

Primers for the PCR totalled 60 Vbeta and 13 Jbeta. Produced via immunoSEQ multiplex PCR; TCRdb's table is partial and in-frame only. The sample yields roughly 100,000 clones, around 79% seen once. V was clipped by 4 bases and J by 6 bases, with 7 bases between them. Germline V lookup: CDR1 LNHDA, CDR2 SQIVND (reference sequence). The CDR3 has 12 amino acids. On this clone itself: The antigen is not known.

Sequencing input: PBMCs. The chain combines TRBV19 with TRBJ2-1, with D possibly matching TRBD2 (5 bases). The TCR originated in a middle-aged woman in good health and CMV-seronegative. Written as DNA, the CDR3 is TGTGCCAGTAGTAGACGGGGCAATGAGCAGTTCTTC. Its protein product is CASSRRGNEQFF.